The clone carrying this T cell receptor beta chain was recorded only once. Its antigen is as yet unknown. The sample is drawn from a study of shared clonotypes between healthy human individuals. Study-level points and caveats: The researchers took only blood, and tissue repertoires probably look different. Roughly 5% of naive CD4 clonotypes were common to a handful of donors.

The CDR3 has 15 residues. Germline V gene sequence: CDR1 MNHEY, CDR2 SMNVEV (reference sequence). The trim removed 5 bases at V and 4 bases at J, leaving 6 bases unmatched. Selected positively for CCR7 and CD45RO-negative, naive CD8 cells excluded terminally differentiated effector memory CD45RA+ cells. Measured with immunoSEQ multiplex PCR; TCRdb has only the in-frame clones, and not every one. Among 560,000 or so clones listed, around 96% were seen once. The chain has TRBV27 and TRBJ2-5, with 11 nucleotides matching TRBD2. The sample was naive CD8+ T cells sorted from blood. This receptor was taken from a woman aged 25 to 39 in good health. CDR3 in amino acids: CASSLLAGGRETQYF. Here the CDR3 DNA reads TGTGCCAGCAGTCTTCTAGCGGGAGGTCGAGAGACCCAGTACTTC.